A single T cell receptor (beta chain) is shown here with its context. Its antigen has not been determined. No much larger clone is present one base from it, and per-base qualities are unavailable. This sample stems from a study of the immune and genomic landscape of osteosarcoma (dated by TCRdb to 2018 to 2021). The study in broad terms: The overall cohort comprised 48 pediatric and adult patients with high-grade osteosarcoma, with a median age at diagnosis of 25 to 30 years (range about 5-90). TCR sequencing results were integrated with transcriptome, protein array and immunostaining data to characterize the osteosarcoma immunogenomic landscape. To define immunogenic potential, the study profiled osteosarcoma specimens using whole genome, RNA and T-cell receptor sequencing, along with immunohistochemistry and reverse phase protein arrays. Each of three patients provided two samples from the same tumor site. In the overall cohort, 60% of patients were male, and localized disease at diagnosis was presented by about 77% of patients. The cohort was enriched for poor-risk disease, as unfavorable pathologic response to standard therapy was shown in around 73% of the cohort and roughly two thirds of the cohort were deceased. The goal of the study was to explain why immune checkpoint inhibitors show limited clinical activity in osteosarcoma.

Broader findings and caveats from the paper: Overall, productive TCR clonality was low, with a mean of 0.09 and a maximum of 0.3, which suggests limited clonal expansion of T cells. Although TCR productive clonality was higher in the immune-hot C3 cluster than in the cold C1 cluster, TCR productive clonality was still low overall. No statistical method determined sample size because osteosarcoma is rare and all possible samples were collected. Along with the frozen tumor specimens, matched blood was collected from just a couple of patients. Clonality benchmarks were derived from external normal skin and healthy peripheral blood data rather than from matched normal tissue. About five cases had a single hyperexpanded clone dominating the repertoire, and all had fewer than 100 T-cell clonotypes.

Taken from cysteine to phenylalanine, the CDR3 has 13 residues. This entry keeps only the CDR3 DNA: 39 bases, framed from base 1. Per the germline V gene, SGHTA is the CDR1 and FQGNSA is the CDR2. V drops 6 bases and J drops 6 bases, leaving 11 bases in between. TCR beta chain CDR3 regions were immunosequenced with the ImmunoSEQ Assay (Adaptive Biotechnologies). Regarding the original processing steps: The ImmunoSEQ Analyzer platform was used to export TCRB rearrangements, read counts, read proportions and gene usage. T-cell clonality was computed as 1 minus Pielou's evenness on productive rearrangements. Clonal space homeostasis binned clonotypes as rare, small, medium, large or hyperexpanded (0.01 to 1 of the repertoire). TCR productive clonality was compared across immune clusters C1, C2 and C3 using the Wilcoxon rank sum test. What TCRdb holds here is the immuneACCESS table cut down to in-frame rearrangements. Part of the clones is not present; checked against another copy, under half of the missing clones reflect an unresolved V gene, and the others are unexplained. V and J calls and clone size are copied from that table; D and trimming were computed from the DNA. Present in this sample are more than 8,000 clones, over 55% of which were seen just once. The ten largest make up roughly a sixth of the sample.

Post-treatment primary, local recurrence and metastasis tumors from poor-prognosis patients were used as specimens. This chain joins TRBV7-2 to TRBJ2-2; the D segment could be TRBD1, given 6 matching bases. The source is a human donor with osteosarcoma. What was sequenced was osteosarcoma tumor tissue from the lung. CDR3 protein: CASSAQGPGELFF. The DNA sequence follows: TGTGCCAGCAGTGCACAGGGCCCCGGGGAGCTGTTTTTT.